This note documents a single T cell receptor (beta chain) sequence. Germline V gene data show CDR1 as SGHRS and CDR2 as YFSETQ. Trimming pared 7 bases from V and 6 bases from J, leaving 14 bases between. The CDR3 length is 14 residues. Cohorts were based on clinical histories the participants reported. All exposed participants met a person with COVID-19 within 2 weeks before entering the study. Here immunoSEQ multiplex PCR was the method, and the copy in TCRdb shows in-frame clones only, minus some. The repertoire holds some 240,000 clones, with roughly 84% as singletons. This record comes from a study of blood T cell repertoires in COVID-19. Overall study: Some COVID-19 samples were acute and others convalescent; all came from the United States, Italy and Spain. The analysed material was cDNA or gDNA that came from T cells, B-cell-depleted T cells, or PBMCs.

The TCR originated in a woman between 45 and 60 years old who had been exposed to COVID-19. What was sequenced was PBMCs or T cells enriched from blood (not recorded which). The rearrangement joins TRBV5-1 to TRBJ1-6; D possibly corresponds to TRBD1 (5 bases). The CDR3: CASGGGAGNSPLHF. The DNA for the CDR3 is TGCGCCAGCGGCGGGGGAGCCGGTAATTCACCCCTCCACTTT.